Listed here are 16 T cell receptor beta chains from one sample, sequenced in a study of Graves' ophthalmopathy and Graves' hyperthyroidism. The TCR beta CDR3 regions underwent amplification from RNA transcripts. RT-PCR in the first round used HTBI primers; a second-round multiplex PCR followed. TCRdb called the multiplex PCR reads again in MiXCR, with one record for every CDR3 protein. The table includes more than 300,000 distinct CDR3 sequences, approximately 18% detected once. The material sequenced was peripheral blood. These receptors were obtained from an adult woman with stable Graves' hyperthyroidism.

This clonotype was seen repeatedly, ten times or more. CDR3 loop: CSVAPRSGQGSRWDGYTF. The DNA for the CDR3 is TGCAGCGTTGCTCCTAGGTCGGGACAGGGTTCTCGTTGGGATGGCTACACCTTC. The V gene is TRBV29-1, the J gene TRBJ1-2, with TRBD1 identical over 9 bases. CDR1 and CDR2 from the germline V gene are SQVTM and ANQGSEA. The CDR3 is made up of 18 amino acids. Trimming at V came to 4 bases and at J to 6 bases, leaving 21 bases not matched to a gene.

This clonotype was seen a few times. The gene calls are TRBV10-3 and TRBJ1-3, with 7 bases matching TRBD1. The CDR3 runs 13 residues. The V gene end was trimmed by 8 bases and the J gene end by 4 bases; junction bases not matched to a gene: 5. The germline gives CDR1 ENHRY, CDR2 SYGVKD. In DNA, the CDR3 is TGTGCCATCCGCGGGACAGAAGGAAACACCATATATTTT. It specifies CAIRGTEGNTIYF.

This chain links TRBV5-1 with TRBJ2-7, with a weak D call TRBD1 (6 bases). Germline V gene sequence: CDR1 SGHRS, CDR2 YFSETQ. V was cut by 5 bases and J by 3 bases, with 15 bases left in between. The length of the CDR3 is 14 residues. This chain's CDR3 is CASRETGTRYEQYF. The DNA for the CDR3 is TGCGCCAGCAGGGAGACAGGAACCCGCTACGAGCAGTACTTC.

This clonotype was seen repeatedly, ten times or more. The rearrangement joins TRBV20-1 to TRBJ2-7; unclear D gene. Germline loops: CDR1 DFQATT, CDR2 SNEGSKA (reference sequence). Trimming shortened V by 7 bases and J by 7 bases, and 14 bases separated the two germline ends. The CDR3 extends over 11 amino acids. CDR3 nucleotides: TGCAGTGGGGCAGATCAATGGGAGCAGTACTTC. This sequence encodes CSGADQWEQYF.

This clonotype was seen many times. The V call is TRBV30, the J call TRBJ2-4; D is undetermined. CDR3 length equals 15 residues. The V end was cut by 4 bases, the J end by 0 bases, with 13 bases between. Germline V gene sequence: CDR1 GTSNPN, CDR2 SVGIG (reference sequence). In DNA form, the CDR3 reads TGTGCCTGGACGCGTGGCAGGCTAGCCAAAAACATTCAGTACTTC. Encoded protein: CAWTRGRLAKNIQYF.

This clonotype has only a few counts. The chain uses TRBV6-5 and TRBJ2-7, with TRBD1 matching 10 bases. The germline CDR1 and CDR2 sequences are MNHEY and SVGAGI. After removal of 0 bases from V and 4 bases from J, the junction contained 6 bases not matched to a gene. This CDR3 has 16 amino acids. The DNA of the CDR3 is TGTGCCAGCAGTTACTCATGGACAGGGGGGGGGTACGAGCAGTACTTC. As protein: CASSYSWTGGGYEQYF.

This clonotype was observed at least ten times. The chain recombines TRBV28 with TRBJ2-7; D gene uncertain. Between the trimmed V and J ends, which lost 5 bases and 5 bases, there was a span of 10 bases. The CDR3 sequence is 12 residues long. The V gene's germline CDR1 is MDHEN and CDR2 SYDVKM. CDR3 sequence reads: CASSRTPDEQYF. The CDR3 DNA reads as TGTGCCAGCAGTCGGACCCCGGACGAGCAGTACTTC.

The genes are TRBV29-1 and TRBJ1-1; D not resolved. CDR3 length: 10 residues. Trimming left V 6 bases short and J 3 bases short, with 5 bases between. CDR1 is SQVTM and CDR2 is ANQGSEA in the germline V gene. In nucleotides, the CDR3 is TGCAGCGTAGGATACACTGAAGCTTTCTTT. This sequence encodes CSVGYTEAFF.

The rearrangement uses TRBV6-2 or TRBV6-3 and TRBJ1-1, with no clear D. Trimming shortened V by 6 bases and J by 10 bases, and 18 bases separated the two germline ends. Germline V gene lookup returns CDR1 MNHEY and CDR2 SVGEGT. The CDR3 loop spans 13 amino acids. CDR3 sequence (DNA): TGTGCCAGCAGCCAATCCCCACCTTCGGTAGCTTTCTTT. Protein product: CASSQSPPSVAFF.

This clonotype appeared many times. J is TRBJ2-7 and V is TRBV6-2 or TRBV6-3, with 8 bases identical to TRBD1. Trimming at V came to 7 bases and at J to 4 bases, leaving 12 bases not matched to a gene. Germline V lookup: CDR1 MNHEY, CDR2 SVGEGT. The length of the CDR3 is 15 residues. The CDR3 DNA is TGTGCCAGCAAGGAGTCGGACAGGGCGGATTACGAGCAGTACTTC. It codes for CASKESDRADYEQYF.

The chain joins TRBV6-5 to TRBJ2-5, with D hard to call. The CDR3 runs to 14 residues. Trimming left V 3 bases short and J 0 bases short, with 8 bases between. CDR1 is MNHEY, CDR2 SVGAGI, per germline. The CDR3 nucleotides read TGTGCCAGCAGTTATTATCAGGACCAAGAGACCCAGTACTTC. Protein sequence: CASSYYQDQETQYF.

This clonotype was observed many times. V usage is TRBV6-5 and J usage is TRBJ2-7, with D perhaps matching TRBD2 (7 bases). The length of the CDR3 is 15 residues. In germline, CDR1 is MNHEY, CDR2 SVGAGI. The V and J ends lost 0 bases and 5 bases respectively, with 14 bases between them. In DNA, the CDR3 is TGTGCCAGCAGTTACTCAGGGGGGGGAAAGAACGAGCAGTACTTC. Amino acids: CASSYSGGGKNEQYF.

This clonotype was counted many times. The gene calls are TRBV6-4 and TRBJ2-4, with TRBD2 identical over 12 bases. Germline V lookup: CDR1 MRHNA, CDR2 SNTAGT. Trimming took 4 bases from V and 9 from J; bases not matched to a gene: 7. CDR3 length equals 15 residues. Here the CDR3 DNA reads TGTGCCAGCAGTGGGCGACTAGCGGGGGACGGCATTCAGTACTTC. It specifies CASSGRLAGDGIQYF.

This clonotype has ten or more counts. The chain combines TRBV5-1 with TRBJ1-6, with 7 bases aligning to TRBD1. Germline CDR1 is SGHRS and CDR2 is YFSETQ. The CDR3 loop spans 14 amino acids. J gave up 8 bases and V 0 bases, and 2 bases lay outside the gene matches. CDR3 coding DNA: TGCGCCAGCAGCTTGGAGGGGGCTGATTCACCCCTCCACTTT. This codes for CASSLEGADSPLHF.

There are many counts of this clonotype. V gene TRBV5-1 combines with J gene TRBJ1-1; D not resolved. Germline V gene lookup returns CDR1 SGHRS and CDR2 YFSETQ. This CDR3 comprises 17 residues. V gave up 0 bases and J gave up 3 bases, with 18 bases separating them. The CDR3 region is CASSLGPVTLRDTEAFF. CDR3 DNA: TGCGCCAGCAGCTTGGGGCCAGTTACCCTCCGGGACACTGAAGCTTTCTTT.

This clonotype has at least ten counts. CDR3 amino acids: CASSFRRASPLHF. As DNA, the CDR3 is TGTGCCAGCAGCTTTCGCCGGGCTTCACCCCTCCACTTT. This rearrangement joins TRBV13 to TRBJ1-6; D not certain. V gave up 3 bases and J gave up 9 bases, with 9 bases separating them. CDR3 size: 13 residues. The germline CDR1 and CDR2 sequences are PRHDT and FYEKMQ (reference sequence).